These T cell receptor beta chains were read from a single sample in a study of CD8 T cells in ankylosing spondylitis. TCRdb fed the 5' RACE reads into MiXCR, producing one record per CDR3 protein. The sample includes some 200,000 distinct CDR3 sequences, around a quarter of them seen just once. Sequenced sample: blood, either unsorted or a sorted T cell fraction (not recorded which). These receptors all come from a male donor with ankylosing spondylitis or in good health (not recorded which). The CDR3 runs from the conserved cysteine through the conserved F or W. Fields, in order: D gene, V gene, J gene, clone size, CDR3 protein, CDR3 DNA. A D gene is named only where the DNA matches it firmly. Size tells how often a clone was seen (once, few, many) or the class of an expanded clone, and some rows leave it out.

.,TRBV12-3/TRBV12-4,TRBJ1-1,many,CASSFFSAQPSEAFF,TGTGCCAGCAGTTTTTTCAGCGCGCAGCCGTCTGAAGCTTTCTTT
TRBD1,TRBV2,TRBJ2-7,few,CATARQGSYEQYF,TGTGCCACCGCAAGACAGGGCTCCTACGAGCAGTACTTC
TRBD2,TRBV5-1,TRBJ2-1,.,CASSLETSGGLNEQFF,TGCGCCAGCAGCTTGGAAACTAGCGGGGGCCTCAATGAGCAGTTCTTC
TRBD2,TRBV6-1,TRBJ2-4,.,CASSPGLADPKNIQYF,TGTGCCAGCAGCCCGGGACTAGCGGACCCCAAAAACATTCAGTACTTC
.,TRBV12-3/TRBV12-4,TRBJ2-7,many,CASSPTAYEQYF,TGTGCCAGCAGTCCCACAGCCTACGAGCAGTACTTC
.,TRBV5-5,TRBJ2-7,many,CASSLDQGGTYEQYF,TGTGCCAGCAGCTTGGATCAGGGGGGCACCTACGAGCAGTACTTC
.,TRBV7-9,TRBJ2-4,few,CASSLGGVPGNIQYF,TGTGCCAGCAGCTTAGGTGGGGTCCCGGGGAACATTCAGTACTTC
TRBD2,TRBV7-2,TRBJ2-2,.,CASIRGGINTGELFF,TGTGCCAGCATCCGGGGAGGGATTAACACCGGGGAGCTGTTTTTT
.,TRBV29-1,TRBJ2-2,many,CSVLQQTNTGELFF,TGCAGCGTTTTACAGCAGACGAACACCGGGGAGCTGTTTTTT
.,TRBV12-3/TRBV12-4,TRBJ2-2,many,CASSRDLGGELFF,TGTGCCAGCAGTCGAGATCTCGGCGGGGAGCTGTTTTTT
TRBD2,TRBV15,TRBJ2-1,.,CATSQTSGRGSEQFF,TGTGCCACCAGCCAAACTAGCGGGAGGGGTAGTGAGCAGTTCTTC
.,TRBV9,TRBJ2-1,.,CASSVNSYNEQFF,TGTGCCAGCAGCGTAAACAGCTACAATGAGCAGTTCTTC
TRBD2,TRBV9,TRBJ2-5,many,CASSAGTSGSQETQYF,TGTGCCAGCAGCGCCGGGACTAGCGGGTCCCAAGAGACCCAGTACTTC
.,TRBV29-1,TRBJ2-1,few,CSVGEGGRQFF,TGCAGCGTTGGGGAGGGGGGGCGGCAGTTCTTC
TRBD1,TRBV29-1,TRBJ2-5,many,CSVAPDRGRGTQYF,TGCAGCGTTGCCCCGGACAGGGGAAGGGGGACCCAGTACTTC
TRBD1,TRBV12-3/TRBV12-4,TRBJ1-5,few,CASSLTGVSNQPQHF,TGTGCCAGCAGTTTAACAGGGGTAAGCAATCAGCCCCAGCATTTT
TRBD1,TRBV11-2,TRBJ2-5,many,CASSLQGAVGETQYF,TGTGCCAGCAGCTTACAGGGGGCGGTTGGAGAGACCCAGTACTTC
.,TRBV12-3/TRBV12-4,TRBJ2-5,once,CASSSTGGHPETQYF,TGTGCCAGCAGTTCGACGGGGGGCCACCCAGAGACCCAGTACTTC
TRBD2,TRBV6-5,TRBJ2-5,few,CASSYSPGLAPETQYF,TGTGCCAGCAGTTACTCTCCGGGACTAGCGCCAGAGACCCAGTACTTC
.,TRBV25-1,TRBJ2-7,.,CASSGLGAQSYYEQYF,TGTGCCAGCAGTGGGCTGGGGGCACAATCCTACTACGAGCAGTACTTC
TRBD2,TRBV2,TRBJ2-7,few,CASSEGAGGPYEQYF,TGTGCCAGCAGTGAAGGGGCGGGAGGGCCCTACGAGCAGTACTTC
TRBD2,TRBV6-5,TRBJ2-1,.,CASSYRLAESYNEQFF,TGTGCCAGCAGTTACAGACTAGCGGAGTCCTACAATGAGCAGTTCTTC
.,TRBV15,TRBJ2-7,many,CATSQLGNYEQYF,TGTGCCACCAGCCAGCTCGGAAACTACGAGCAGTACTTC
TRBD1,TRBV3-1,TRBJ1-3,few,CASCGRTGGANTIYF,TGTGCCTCCTGCGGACGGACAGGGGGTGCAAACACCATATATTTT
.,TRBV6-6,TRBJ2-1,many,CASNIRGDNEQFF,TGTGCCAGCAACATAAGGGGGGACAATGAGCAGTTCTTC
.,TRBV12-3/TRBV12-4,TRBJ2-1,.,CASSKSRPSSAYNEQFF,TGTGCCAGCAGCAAATCTCGACCTAGCTCTGCCTACAATGAGCAGTTCTTC
.,TRBV7-6,TRBJ2-7,.,CASSSDRGPYEQYF,TGTGCCAGCAGCTCCGACCGGGGGCCCTACGAGCAGTACTTC
.,TRBV4-1,TRBJ2-1,many,CASSQASRGPFF,TGCGCCAGCAGCCAAGCGTCCCGCGGGCCGTTCTTC
.,TRBV12-3/TRBV12-4,TRBJ1-2,many,CASSFQNLYGYTF,TGTGCCAGCAGTTTCCAGAATCTCTATGGCTACACCTTC
.,TRBV20-1,TRBJ1-2,many,CSAETGGNYGYTF,TGCAGTGCAGAGACGGGGGGAAACTATGGCTACACCTTC
TRBD1,TRBV11-1,TRBJ2-2,many,CASSPRDRVNTGELFF,TGTGCCAGCAGCCCACGGGACAGGGTGAACACCGGGGAGCTGTTTTTT
.,TRBV20-1,TRBJ1-3,.,CSARDPGTLPGNTIYF,TGCAGTGCTAGAGACCCGGGGACGCTGCCTGGAAACACCATATATTTT
TRBD2,TRBV20-1,TRBJ2-1,many,CSARDPEAGGLGEQFF,TGCAGTGCTAGAGATCCTGAGGCGGGAGGTTTAGGTGAGCAGTTCTTC
TRBD1,TRBV20-1,TRBJ2-7,many,CSASRGQVPYEQYF,TGCAGTGCGTCACGGGGACAGGTCCCCTACGAGCAGTACTTC
TRBD2,TRBV7-8,TRBJ2-3,many,CASSLSGSISDTQYF,TGTGCCAGCAGCTTGAGCGGGAGTATATCAGATACGCAGTATTTT
.,TRBV5-6,TRBJ2-7,.,CASSLVQGASEQYF,TGTGCCAGCAGCTTAGTACAAGGGGCCTCCGAGCAGTACTTC
.,TRBV6-5,TRBJ2-7,.,CASSYSEKTYEQYF,TGTGCCAGCAGTTACTCGGAGAAGACCTACGAGCAGTACTTC
.,TRBV29-1,TRBJ2-1,few,CSVGATSSYNEQFF,TGCAGCGTTGGGGCGACATCCTCCTACAATGAGCAGTTCTTC
.,TRBV5-1,TRBJ1-2,many,CASSLYNYGYTF,TGCGCCAGCAGCTTGTACAACTATGGCTACACCTTC
.,TRBV7-2,TRBJ1-2,many,CASNRGGSGYTF,TGTGCCAGCAATCGTGGGGGGTCTGGCTACACCTTC
.,TRBV5-1,TRBJ2-7,.,CASSPGLVGGIEQYF,TGCGCCAGCAGCCCTGGGCTAGTTGGCGGTATAGAGCAGTACTTC
.,TRBV28,TRBJ1-1,many,CASSALQGRTEAFF,TGTGCCAGCAGTGCTCTCCAGGGAAGGACTGAAGCTTTCTTT
TRBD2,TRBV29-1,TRBJ2-1,few,CSVRTSSPYNEQFF,TGCAGCGTTCGGACTAGCAGCCCTTACAATGAGCAGTTCTTC
.,TRBV6-2/TRBV6-3,TRBJ2-2,.,CASSRPPGVGELFF,TGTGCCAGCAGTCGACCCCCAGGGGTCGGGGAGCTGTTTTTT
.,TRBV7-3,TRBJ2-2,many,CASSKLDGELFF,TGTGCCAGCAGCAAACTTGACGGGGAGCTGTTTTTT
TRBD1,TRBV5-5,TRBJ1-1,few,CASSPLDRDGSEAFF,TGTGCCAGCAGCCCGCTGGACAGGGATGGGAGTGAAGCTTTCTTT
TRBD1,TRBV20-1,TRBJ2-7,.,CSATGTGLSEQYF,TGCAGTGCTACCGGGACAGGGCTCAGCGAGCAGTACTTC
TRBD2,TRBV6-1,TRBJ2-2,.,CASTRGRPSNTGELFF,TGTGCCAGTACTCGCGGGAGGCCCTCGAACACCGGGGAGCTGTTTTTT